The clone carrying this T cell receptor (beta chain) showed up just a few times. This sample stems from a study of fetal regulatory T cell absence and autoimmunity. Sequencing was at survey level. Using immunoSEQ multiplex PCR, the repertoire was profiled, and TCRdb retains in-frame clones only, with some absent. The sample holds about 95,000 clones, 60% to 80% seen once. CDR1 MNHNY and CDR2 SVGAGI come from the germline V gene (reference sequence). This CDR3 is 14 amino acids long. V lost 2 bases to trimming and J lost 8 bases, with 10 bases between them. The sequenced sample was pancreas tissue. V and J are TRBV6-6 and TRBJ1-6, with D maybe TRBD1 (6 bases). The clonotype was recovered from a male donor with IPEX syndrome. This CDR3 is CASSYRDTDSPLHF. The CDR3, as DNA: TGTGCCAGCAGTTACCGGGACACCGATTCACCCCTCCACTTT.